One sample yielded the 9 T cell receptor beta chains listed below, sequenced in a study of blood T cells in healthy people across ages. For the second PCR, which ran for roughly 6 to 12 cycles, a sample-barcoded 5' primer and a J-beta primer mix were used. MiXCR, applied by TCRdb to the 5' RACE reads, yields one record per CDR3 protein. The sample has fewer than 1,000,000 distinct CDR3 sequences; roughly 46% are singletons. The sequenced sample consisted of blood. These receptors all stem from a man older than 75 in good health.

This clonotype was counted a few times. This sequence joins TRBV4-3 and TRBJ2-1, with no clear D. This CDR3 contains 12 residues. The V end was cut by 3 bases, the J end by 7 bases, with 7 bases between. In germline, CDR1 is LGHNA, CDR2 YSLEER. Here the CDR3 DNA reads TGCGCCAGCAGCCAGTTTAAAAATGAGCAGTTCTTC. Translated, it gives CASSQFKNEQFF.

V gene TRBV20-1 combines with J gene TRBJ2-5; D remains unclear. The J call may be wrong; the DNA end is better matched by TRBJ2-7. The CDR3 has 13 amino acids. The germline V gene has CDR1 DFQATT and CDR2 SNEGSKA (reference sequence). The CDR3 loop is CSARDGVGREQYF. The DNA of the CDR3 is TGCAGTGCTAGAGATGGGGTCGGTCGCGAGCAGTACTTC.

The chain has TRBV3-1 and TRBJ2-7; tentatively, D is TRBD2 (6 bases). Germline CDR1 LGHDT, CDR2 YNNKEL (reference sequence). CDR3 length: 16 amino acids. V was cut by 4 bases and J by 0 bases, with 16 bases left in between. CDR3: CASSLVLARCSYEQYF. DNA for the CDR3: TGTGCCAGCAGCCTCGTACTAGCACGATGCTCCTACGAGCAGTACTTC.

The chain combines TRBV3-1 with TRBJ1-5; D is undetermined. The CDR3 is 15 amino acids. Germline V CDR1 and CDR2: LGHDT, YNNKEL (reference sequence). V was trimmed by 0 bases and J by 6 bases, leaving 12 bases between them. CDR3 region: CASSQDREMGQPQHF. CDR3 nucleotides: TGTGCCAGCAGCCAAGACAGAGAGATGGGTCAGCCCCAGCATTTT.

The genes are TRBV15 and TRBJ2-5; weak D call: TRBD1 (5 bases). The DNA matches TRBJ2-7 better at its end, which makes the J call doubtful. The CDR3 is made up of 12 amino acids. The germline CDR1 and CDR2 sequences are LNHNV and YYDKDF (reference sequence). The CDR3 loop is CATSSPGFEQYF. The CDR3 nucleotides are TGTGCCACCAGCAGTCCAGGGTTCGAGCAGTACTTC.

Note on this clonotype: The germline gene is not matched at one end of the junction; a read error may be the cause. This chain links TRBV7-2 with TRBJ2-1, with D perhaps given as TRBD1 or TRBD2 (5 bases each). The CDR3 loop spans 17 amino acids. CDR1 SGHTA and CDR2 FQGNSA come from the germline V gene. The CDR3 loop is CASSLLPSGTSFNEQFF. As DNA, the CDR3 is TGTGCCAGCAGCTTACTCCCGAGTGGGACCTCCTTCAATGAGCAGTTCTTC.

This sequence joins TRBV30 and TRBJ1-1; tentatively, D is TRBD1 (5 bases). The CDR3 has 13 amino acids. Looked up from germline, CDR1 is GTSNPN and CDR2 is SVGIG (reference sequence). V was trimmed by 0 bases and J by 4 bases, leaving 9 bases between them. CDR3 sequence: CAWSVSGGTEAFF. In DNA form, the CDR3 reads TGTGCCTGGAGTGTCTCCGGGGGCACTGAAGCTTTCTTT.

V is TRBV7-9 and J is TRBJ1-2, with TRBD1 identical over 8 bases. The CDR3 covers 13 residues. Germline V lookup: CDR1 SEHNR, CDR2 FQNEAQ (reference sequence). V shed 5 bases, J shed 6 bases, and the junction held 5 bases outside the gene matches. The CDR3 reads CASSHNRGDGYTF. As DNA, the CDR3 is TGTGCCAGCAGCCACAACAGGGGGGATGGCTACACCTTC.

In this sample, this clonotype turned up a few times. This sequence joins TRBV7-9 and TRBJ2-7; 11 bases match TRBD2. Germline trimming cut 4 bases from V and 0 bases from J; bases unmatched to any gene: 17. The V gene's germline CDR1 is SEHNR and CDR2 FQNEAQ (reference sequence). The CDR3 runs 20 residues. CDR3 residues: CASSSWAGTSGKGPSYEQYF. CDR3 DNA sequence: TGTGCCAGCAGCTCGTGGGCCGGGACTAGCGGCAAAGGGCCCTCCTACGAGCAGTACTTC. Together with reference TRBV7-9 and TRBJ2-7, the CDR3 gives the full variable domain: DTGVSQNPRHKITKRGQNVTFRCDPISEHNRLYWYRQTLGQGPEFLTYFQNEAQLEKSRLLSDRFSAERPKGSFSTLEIQRTEQGDSAMYLCASSSWAGTSGKGPSYEQYFGPGTRLTVT.